Following are 9 T cell receptor beta chains from one sample sequenced in a study of blood T cell repertoires in COVID-19. Clones were sequenced by immunoSEQ multiplex PCR, and TCRdb holds only the in-frame ones, with some missing. The table lists approximately 120,000 clones, under 85% of them singletons, with 10% to 15% in the top ten. Sequencing was done on a sample of peripheral blood. The receptors stem from a man aged 55 to 70 with acute or convalescent COVID-19.

The CDR3 DNA reads as TGTGCCAGCAGCCCGGGGGACAGGGTTGAAAAACTGTTTTTT. As protein: CASSPGDRVEKLFF. V is TRBV7-9 and J is TRBJ1-4; TRBD1 matches at 9 bases. V lost 5 bases and J lost 7; bases outside the gene matches: 5. The CDR3 has 14 amino acids. In germline, CDR1 is SEHNR, CDR2 FQNEAQ (reference sequence).

This chain links TRBV9 with TRBJ1-5; D uncertain. Germline CDR1 SGDLS, CDR2 YYNGEE. CDR3 length: 14 amino acids. With 3 bases removed from V and 2 bases from J, the gap between germline ends came to 9 bases. CDR3 in DNA: TGTGCCAGCAGCGCCCTCGGGGGCAATCAGCCCCAGCATTTT. It is translated as CASSALGGNQPQHF.

The V gene is TRBV28, the J gene TRBJ2-7, with D perhaps TRBD1 (6 bases). The V end lost 3 bases, the J end lost 2 bases, and 14 bases lay between the germline ends. The CDR3 is 15 amino acids. In germline, CDR1 is MDHEN, CDR2 SYDVKM. The CDR3 spells CASSFRGRSPYEQYF. In DNA, the CDR3 is TGTGCCAGCAGTTTCAGGGGCCGAAGTCCCTACGAGCAGTACTTC. The variable domain in full, completed from reference TRBV28 and TRBJ2-7, reads DVKVTQSSRYLVKRTGEKVFLECVQDMDHENMFWYRQDPGLGLRLIYFSYDVKMKEKGDIPEGYSVSREKKERFSLILESASTNQTSMYLCASSFRGRSPYEQYFGPGTRLTVT.

The chain has TRBV7-6 and TRBJ1-4; TRBD1 agrees at 8 bases. V was clipped by 1 base and J by 6 bases; unmatched bases: 7. CDR3 size: 16 residues. Per germline, CDR1 SGHVS and CDR2 FNYEAQ. The CDR3 bases are TGTGCCAGCAGCTTAGAGGGCTCAGGGGGCTATGAAAAACTGTTTTTT. It yields the protein CASSLEGSGGYEKLFF.

The rearrangement joins TRBV28 to TRBJ1-1; maybe TRBD1 (5 bases). Germline V CDR1 and CDR2: MDHEN, SYDVKM. The V end lost 6 bases, the J end lost 4 bases, and 15 bases lay between the germline ends. The length of the CDR3 is 14 residues. In DNA form, the CDR3 reads TGTGCCAGCAGAAAGACAGCCTTTGGCACTGAAGCTTTCTTT. Translation gives CASRKTAFGTEAFF.

The J gene is TRBJ2-7, the V gene TRBV5-4, with 10 positions matching TRBD2. Germline CDR1 SGHNT, CDR2 YYREEE (reference sequence). This CDR3 contains 14 residues. V lost 4 bases to trimming and J lost 3 bases; unmatched junction nucleotides: 4. The CDR3 here is CASSDGTSVYEQYF. The CDR3 nucleotides read TGTGCCAGCAGCGACGGGACTAGCGTCTACGAGCAGTACTTC.

Points on this clone: Other DNA sequences in this specimen translate into the identical CDR3. The gene calls are TRBV7-3 and TRBJ1-1; a possible D gene is TRBD1 (5 bases). Trimming stripped 4 bases from V and 1 base from J, with 7 bases between. Germline V gives CDR1 SGHTA, CDR2 FQGTGA. This CDR3 region has 13 residues. The CDR3 loop reads CASSSDRNTEAFF. In DNA form, the CDR3 reads TGTGCCAGCAGCTCCGACAGGAACACTGAAGCTTTCTTT.

This clone has more than one count but fewer than ten. The chain is built from TRBV6-1 and TRBJ1-5; tentatively, D is TRBD1 (6 bases). Germline-derived CDR1 and CDR2 are MNHNS and SASEGT. CDR3 length equals 14 residues. Trimming took off 2 bases at V and 6 bases at J, with 11 bases between the two ends. The CDR3: CASSETGFGQPQHF. CDR3 nucleotide sequence: TGTGCCAGCAGTGAAACAGGGTTCGGTCAGCCCCAGCATTTT.

This clone appeared once. The chain combines TRBV3-1 (or the pseudogene TRBV3-2) with TRBJ1-3; a possible D gene is TRBD1 (6 bases). The CDR3 is made up of 16 amino acids. V dropped 1 base and J dropped 4 bases, with 14 bases sitting between them. In germline, CDR1 is LGHDT, CDR2 YNNKEL (reference sequence). The CDR3 DNA sequence: TGTGCCAGCAGCCAAGGGCCGAGTGGGGGCGGAAACACCATATATTTT. It specifies CASSQGPSGGGNTIYF.